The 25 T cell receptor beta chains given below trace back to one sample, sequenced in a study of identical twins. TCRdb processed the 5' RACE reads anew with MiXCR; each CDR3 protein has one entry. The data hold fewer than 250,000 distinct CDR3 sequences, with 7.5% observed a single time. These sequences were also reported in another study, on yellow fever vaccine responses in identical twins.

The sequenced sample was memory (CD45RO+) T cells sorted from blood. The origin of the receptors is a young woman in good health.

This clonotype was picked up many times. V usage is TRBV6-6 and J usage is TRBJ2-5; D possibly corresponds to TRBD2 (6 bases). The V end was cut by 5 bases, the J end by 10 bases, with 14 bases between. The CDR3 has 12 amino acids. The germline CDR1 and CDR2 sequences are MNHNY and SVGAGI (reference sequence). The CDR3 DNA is TGTGCCAGCAGTAGCCGGCGGGAAGACCAGTACTTC. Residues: CASSSRREDQYF.

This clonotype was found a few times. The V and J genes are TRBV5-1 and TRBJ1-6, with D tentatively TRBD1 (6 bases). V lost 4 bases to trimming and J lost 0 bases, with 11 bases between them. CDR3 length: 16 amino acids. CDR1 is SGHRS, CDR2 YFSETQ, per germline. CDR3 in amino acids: CASSMTGSSYNSPLHF. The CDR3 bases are TGCGCCAGCAGCATGACAGGAAGCTCCTATAATTCACCCCTCCACTTT.

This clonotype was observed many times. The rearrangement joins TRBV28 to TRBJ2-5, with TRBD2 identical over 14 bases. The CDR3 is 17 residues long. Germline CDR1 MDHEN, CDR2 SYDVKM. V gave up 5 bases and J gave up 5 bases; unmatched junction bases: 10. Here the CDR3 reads CASSAQGLAGAGETQYF. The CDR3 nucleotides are TGTGCCAGCAGTGCACAGGGACTAGCGGGAGCTGGGGAGACCCAGTACTTC. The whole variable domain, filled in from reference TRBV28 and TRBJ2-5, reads DVKVTQSSRYLVKRTGEKVFLECVQDMDHENMFWYRQDPGLGLRLIYFSYDVKMKEKGDIPEGYSVSREKKERFSLILESASTNQTSMYLCASSAQGLAGAGETQYFGPGTRLLVL.

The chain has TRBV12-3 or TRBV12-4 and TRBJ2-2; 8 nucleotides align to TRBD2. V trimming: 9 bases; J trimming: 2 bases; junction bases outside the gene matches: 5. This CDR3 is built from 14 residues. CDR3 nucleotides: TGTGCCAGTGTAGCGGGACTAAACACCGGGGAGCTGTTTTTT. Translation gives CASVAGLNTGELFF.

The DNA for the CDR3 is TGTGCCAGTAGTATGCTTCGGGGTCTTCAGGAACTTAACTATGGCTACACCTTC. Protein product: CASSMLRGLQELNYGYTF. The rearrangement uses TRBV19 and TRBJ1-2; D remains ambiguous. The V and J ends lost 3 bases and 1 base respectively, with 21 bases between them. The CDR3 length is 18 residues. Germline V gene data show CDR1 as LNHDA and CDR2 as SQIVND (reference sequence).

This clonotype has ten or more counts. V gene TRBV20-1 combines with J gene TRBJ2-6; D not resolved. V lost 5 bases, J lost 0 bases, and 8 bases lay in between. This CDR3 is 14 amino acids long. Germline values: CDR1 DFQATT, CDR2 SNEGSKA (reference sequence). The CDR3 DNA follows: TGCAGTGCTGTTCGGAGCTCTGGGGCCAACGTCCTGACTTTC. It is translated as CSAVRSSGANVLTF.

CDR3 sequence reads: CASSIKRGGGQFF. As DNA, the CDR3 is TGTGCCAGTAGTATTAAGAGGGGAGGGGGGCAGTTCTTC. This rearrangement joins TRBV19 to TRBJ2-1; maybe TRBD2 (7 bases). The CDR3 spans 13 residues. In germline, CDR1 is LNHDA, CDR2 SQIVND (reference sequence). Trimming cost V 3 bases and J 12 bases, with 15 bases left between them.

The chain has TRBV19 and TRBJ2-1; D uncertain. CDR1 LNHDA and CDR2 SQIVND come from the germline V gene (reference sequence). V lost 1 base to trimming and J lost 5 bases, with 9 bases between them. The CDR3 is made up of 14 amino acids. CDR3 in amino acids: CASSIGNSHNEQFF. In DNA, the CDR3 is TGTGCCAGTAGTATAGGTAACAGCCACAATGAGCAGTTCTTC.

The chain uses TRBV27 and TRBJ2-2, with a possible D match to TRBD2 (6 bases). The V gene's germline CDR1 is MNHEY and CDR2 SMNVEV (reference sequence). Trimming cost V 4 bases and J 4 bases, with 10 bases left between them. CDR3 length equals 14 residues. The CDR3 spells CASSYRRGTGELFF. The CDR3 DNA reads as TGTGCCAGCAGTTACCGGAGGGGCACCGGGGAGCTGTTTTTT.

This CDR3 is CASPGQAEGGKNIQYF. The CDR3 nucleotides read TGTGCCAGCCCCGGGCAGGCGGAGGGAGGCAAAAACATTCAGTACTTC. The chain has TRBV6-1 and TRBJ2-4; a possible D gene is TRBD2 (6 bases). Germline CDR1 MNHNS, CDR2 SASEGT. Between the trimmed V and J ends, which lost 8 bases and 3 bases, there was a span of 20 bases. The CDR3 totals 16 residues.

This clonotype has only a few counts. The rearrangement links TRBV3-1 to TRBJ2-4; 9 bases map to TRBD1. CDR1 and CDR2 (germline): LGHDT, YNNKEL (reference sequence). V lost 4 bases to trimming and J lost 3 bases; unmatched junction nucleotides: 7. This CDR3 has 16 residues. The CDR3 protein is CASSPTGGSGKNIQYF. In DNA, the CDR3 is TGTGCCAGCAGCCCAACAGGGGGCAGTGGCAAAAACATTCAGTACTTC.

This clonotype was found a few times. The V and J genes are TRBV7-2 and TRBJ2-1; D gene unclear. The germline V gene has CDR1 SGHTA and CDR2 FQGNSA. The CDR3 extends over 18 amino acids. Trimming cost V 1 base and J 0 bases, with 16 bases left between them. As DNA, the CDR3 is TGTGCCAGCAGCTTAGGGTTAAGTTCCCTAAGCTCCTACAATGAGCAGTTCTTC. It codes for CASSLGLSSLSSYNEQFF.

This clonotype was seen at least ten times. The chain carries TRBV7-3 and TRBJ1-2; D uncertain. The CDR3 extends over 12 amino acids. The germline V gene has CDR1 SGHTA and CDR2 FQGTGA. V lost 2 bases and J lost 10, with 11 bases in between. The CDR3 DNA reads TGTGCCAGCAGCTTAGGATCCGCGGACTACACCTTC. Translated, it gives CASSLGSADYTF.

The CDR3 sequence is CASSGTSSRGKLFF. Here the CDR3 DNA reads TGTGCCAGCAGTGGGACGTCTTCTCGTGGGAAACTGTTTTTT. The chain employs TRBV2 and TRBJ1-4; D not resolved. The germline V and J ends were trimmed by 4 bases and 11 bases, with 17 bases remaining between them. The CDR3 has 14 amino acids. Germline-derived CDR1 and CDR2 are SNHLY and FYNNEI.

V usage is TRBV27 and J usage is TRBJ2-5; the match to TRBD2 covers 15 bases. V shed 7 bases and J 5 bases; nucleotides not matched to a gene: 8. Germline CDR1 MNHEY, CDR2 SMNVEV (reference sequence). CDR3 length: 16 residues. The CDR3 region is CASKPGLAGGGETQYF. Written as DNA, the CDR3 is TGTGCCAGCAAGCCCGGACTAGCGGGAGGGGGGGAGACCCAGTACTTC.

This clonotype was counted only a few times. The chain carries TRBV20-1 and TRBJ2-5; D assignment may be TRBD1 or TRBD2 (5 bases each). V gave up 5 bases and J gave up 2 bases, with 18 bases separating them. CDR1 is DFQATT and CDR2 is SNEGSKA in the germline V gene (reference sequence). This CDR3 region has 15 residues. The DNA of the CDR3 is TGCAGTGCTGGGGCGCTAGGGAGTCCACAAGAGACCCAGTACTTC. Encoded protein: CSAGALGSPQETQYF.

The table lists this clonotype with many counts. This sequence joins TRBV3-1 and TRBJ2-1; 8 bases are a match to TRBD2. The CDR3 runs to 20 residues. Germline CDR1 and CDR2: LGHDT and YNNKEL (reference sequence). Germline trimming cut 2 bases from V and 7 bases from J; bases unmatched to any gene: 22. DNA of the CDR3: TGTGCCAGCAGCCAAATCAGCGGGAGAGATTCGGGGGCCACTTTGAATGAGCAGTTCTTC. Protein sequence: CASSQISGRDSGATLNEQFF.

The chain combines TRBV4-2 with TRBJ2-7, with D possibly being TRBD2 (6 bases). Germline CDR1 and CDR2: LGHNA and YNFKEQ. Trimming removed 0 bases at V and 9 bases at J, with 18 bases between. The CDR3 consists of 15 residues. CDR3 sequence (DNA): TGTGCCAGCAGCCAAGAAGCGGAACAATGGAGGGGGCAGTACTTC. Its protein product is CASSQEAEQWRGQYF.

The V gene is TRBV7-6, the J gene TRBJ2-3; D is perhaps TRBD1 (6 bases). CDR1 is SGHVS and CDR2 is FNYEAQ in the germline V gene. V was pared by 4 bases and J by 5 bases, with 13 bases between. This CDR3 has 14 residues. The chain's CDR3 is CASSYRDEVDTQYF. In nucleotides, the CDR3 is TGTGCCAGCAGCTACAGGGATGAGGTAGATACGCAGTATTTT.

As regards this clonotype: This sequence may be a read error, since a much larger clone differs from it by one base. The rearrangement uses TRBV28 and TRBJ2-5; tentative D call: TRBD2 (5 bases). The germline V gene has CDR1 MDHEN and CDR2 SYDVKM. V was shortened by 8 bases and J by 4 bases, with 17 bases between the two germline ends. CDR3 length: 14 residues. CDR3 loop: CASGLRRLVETQYF. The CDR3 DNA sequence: TGTGCCAGCGGACTCCGACGGCTCGTAGAGACCCAGTACTTC.

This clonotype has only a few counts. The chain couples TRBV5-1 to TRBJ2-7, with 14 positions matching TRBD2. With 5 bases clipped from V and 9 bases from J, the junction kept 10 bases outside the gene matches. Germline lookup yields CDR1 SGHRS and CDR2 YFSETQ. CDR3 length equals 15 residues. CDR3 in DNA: TGCGCCAGCAGAGTGGACAGCGGGACTAGCGGGGGGCAGTACTTC. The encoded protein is CASRVDSGTSGGQYF. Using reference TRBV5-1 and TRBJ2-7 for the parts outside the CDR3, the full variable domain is KAGVTQTPRYLIKTRGQQVTLSCSPISGHRSVSWYQQTPGQGLQFLFEYFSETQRNKGNFPGRFSGRQFSNSRSEMNVSTLELGDSALYLCASRVDSGTSGGQYFGPGTRLTVT.

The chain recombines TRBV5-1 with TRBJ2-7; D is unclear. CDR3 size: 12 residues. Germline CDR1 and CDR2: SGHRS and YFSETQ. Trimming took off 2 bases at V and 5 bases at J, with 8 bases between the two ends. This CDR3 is CASSLPSNEQYF. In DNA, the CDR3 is TGCGCCAGCAGCTTACCCTCTAACGAGCAGTACTTC.

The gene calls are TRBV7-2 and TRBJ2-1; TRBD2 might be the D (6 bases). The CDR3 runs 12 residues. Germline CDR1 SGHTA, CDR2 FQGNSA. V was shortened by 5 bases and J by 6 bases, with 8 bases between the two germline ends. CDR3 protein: CASSNSGNEQFF. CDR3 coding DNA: TGTGCCAGCAGCAATAGCGGCAATGAGCAGTTCTTC.

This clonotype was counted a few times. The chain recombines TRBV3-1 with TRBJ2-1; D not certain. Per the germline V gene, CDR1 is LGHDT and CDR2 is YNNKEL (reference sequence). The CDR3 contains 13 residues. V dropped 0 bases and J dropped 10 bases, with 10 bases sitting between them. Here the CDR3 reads CASSQDPPGEQFF. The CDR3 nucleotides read TGTGCCAGCAGCCAAGATCCCCCCGGGGAGCAGTTCTTC.

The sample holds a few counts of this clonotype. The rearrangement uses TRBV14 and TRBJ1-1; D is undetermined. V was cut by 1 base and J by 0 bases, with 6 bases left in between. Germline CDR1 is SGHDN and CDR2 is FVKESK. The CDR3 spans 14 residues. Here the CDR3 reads CASSQGLMNTEAFF. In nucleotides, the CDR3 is TGTGCCAGCAGCCAAGGGTTAATGAACACTGAAGCTTTCTTT.